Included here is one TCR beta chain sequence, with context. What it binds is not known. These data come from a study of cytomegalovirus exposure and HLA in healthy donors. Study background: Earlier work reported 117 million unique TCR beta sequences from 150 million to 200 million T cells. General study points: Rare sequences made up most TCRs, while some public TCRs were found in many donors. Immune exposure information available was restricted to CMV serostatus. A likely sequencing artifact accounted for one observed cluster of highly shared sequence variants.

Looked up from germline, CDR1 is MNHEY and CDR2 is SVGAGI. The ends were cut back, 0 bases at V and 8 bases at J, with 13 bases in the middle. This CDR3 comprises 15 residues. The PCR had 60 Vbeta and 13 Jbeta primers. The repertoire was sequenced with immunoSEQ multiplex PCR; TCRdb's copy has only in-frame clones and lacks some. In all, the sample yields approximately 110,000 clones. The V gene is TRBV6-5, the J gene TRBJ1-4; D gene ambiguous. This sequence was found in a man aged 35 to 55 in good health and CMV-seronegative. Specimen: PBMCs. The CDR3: CASSYSGPRREKLFF. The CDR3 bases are TGTGCCAGCAGTTACTCGGGCCCTAGGAGGGAAAAACTGTTTTTT.